This T cell receptor (beta chain) was sequenced for a study of blood T cell repertoires in COVID-19 (dated by TCRdb to the early 2020s). About the full investigation: Collaborator samples came from the United States, Italy and Spain and covered acute and convalescent phases of COVID-19. The prospective study material was composed of cDNA or gDNA derived from T cells, B-cell-depleted T cells, or PBMCs. Subjects who had been exposed to COVID-19, were actively infected with it, or had recovered from it provided the deeply sampled blood TCRbeta repertoires that made up the dataset. A freely available public database, intended as a resource for researchers studying the immune response to SARS-CoV-2, is where the repertoires were released. Samples came from the ongoing ImmuneRACE study (first 160 participants) plus 1,254 subjects from 6 global collaborators. Sample metadata almost always included a de-identified subject ID, COVID-19 status, age in years and sex. Where available, HLA class I and class II types were obtained from metadata supplied by the sample provider rather than from assay-based typing.

In the germline V gene, CDR1 corresponds to MNHEY and CDR2 to SVGEGT. The cysteine opens and the phenylalanine closes a CDR3 of 12 amino acids. Only CDR3 DNA remains: 36 bases, in frame from the first base. The V end loses 4 bases and the J end loses 5 bases, and a stretch of 6 bases separates them. TCRbeta CDR3 regions were amplified from genomic DNA by means of the immunoSEQ Assay, a bias-controlled multiplex PCR. As for the original processing: Within the assay, amplification of reference gene primers was used to estimate how many nucleated cells each sample contained. To quantify the absolute abundance of each unique TCRbeta CDR3 rearrangement, sequence reads were collapsed and filtered. Productive Simpson clonality was computed per sample as the square root of Simpson's diversity index over productive rearrangements. This immuneACCESS table, as held by TCRdb, lists in-frame sequences with V and J called but not all clones. Of the missing ones, under half trace to an unresolved V gene in checked studies; the others have no known cause. Clonal size and the V and J genes are those of that table, whereas D and trimming came from the DNA. This sample gives just under 350,000 clones in total; 80% to 90% of them show up just once. Around 3% of the sample comes from the top ten.

This clone was seen a handful of times. Its antigen is unknown. No quality values exist for individual bases; no much larger clone is one base distant. Whole blood was collected in K2EDTA tubes by collaborating institutions according to the institutions' own protocols. For TCRbeta analysis, collaborators shipped samples as frozen whole blood, isolated PBMCs, or DNA extracted from either of those sample types. What the authors observed across the whole study: The amount of clinical and demographic metadata varied by source and participant and was provided uncurated.

The receptor was isolated from a man aged 30-40 years with active or convalescent COVID-19. Material: peripheral blood. The chain couples TRBV6-2 or TRBV6-3 to TRBJ2-1; TRBD1 might be the D gene, on 5 matching bases. The sequenced DNA: TGTGCCAGCAGTTTACAGGACAATGAGCAGTTCTTC. Translation gives CASSLQDNEQFF.